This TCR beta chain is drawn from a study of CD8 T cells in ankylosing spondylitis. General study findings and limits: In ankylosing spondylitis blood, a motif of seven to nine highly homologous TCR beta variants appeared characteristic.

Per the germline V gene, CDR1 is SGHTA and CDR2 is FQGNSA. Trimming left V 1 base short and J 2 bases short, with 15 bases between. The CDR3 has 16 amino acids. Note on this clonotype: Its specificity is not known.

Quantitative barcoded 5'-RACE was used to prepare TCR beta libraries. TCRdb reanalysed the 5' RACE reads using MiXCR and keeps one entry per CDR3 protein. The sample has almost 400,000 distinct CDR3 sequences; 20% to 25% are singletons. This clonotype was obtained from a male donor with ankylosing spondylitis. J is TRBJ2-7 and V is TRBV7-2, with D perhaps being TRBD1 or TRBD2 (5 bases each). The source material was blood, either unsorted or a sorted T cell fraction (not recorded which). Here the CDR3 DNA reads TGTGCCAGCAGCTTAGGGAGAGGGGACCTGGCCTACGAGCAGTACTTC. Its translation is CASSLGRGDLAYEQYF.